Below are 21 T cell receptor beta chains sequenced from a single sample in a study of Ad26.COV2.S vaccination and SARS-CoV-2 variants. Clones were sequenced by immunoSEQ multiplex PCR, and TCRdb holds only the in-frame ones, with some missing. The data show about 250,000 clones, with about 87% seen just once and less than 3.5% held by the top ten. Noted treatment: about 20 received Ad26.COV2.S at low or high dose, single or two shots; 5 received placebo; per-sample allocation not given. The samples date from day 63 after the first vaccine or placebo injection. The specimen comprised peripheral blood, sampled in a trial of Ad26.COV2.S vaccine versus placebo. These receptors were obtained from a person between 18 and 65 years old who received the Ad26.COV2.S COVID-19 vaccine or a placebo.

The V call is TRBV5-6, the J call TRBJ1-1; D is perhaps TRBD1 (6 bases). The CDR3 loop spans 16 amino acids. Trimming shortened V by 2 bases and J by 3 bases, and 17 bases separated the two germline ends. The germline V gene encodes CDR1 SGHDT and CDR2 YYEEEE. The CDR3 DNA follows: TGTGCCAGCAGCTTTGATCGCGGACAGTTATACACTGAAGCTTTCTTT. This gives the protein CASSFDRGQLYTEAFF.

The V call is TRBV6-6, the J call TRBJ2-3; 14 bases map to TRBD2. The V and J ends lost 6 bases and 2 bases, in that order; junction bases with no gene match: 4. CDR3 length: 16 amino acids. In germline, CDR1 is MNHNY, CDR2 SVGAGI (reference sequence). The CDR3 sequence is CASRGTSGSHTDTQYF. In nucleotides, the CDR3 is TGTGCCAGCAGAGGGACTAGCGGGAGCCACACAGATACGCAGTATTTT.

The chain carries TRBV7-2 and TRBJ1-5; D call uncertain. The ends were cut back, 6 bases at V and 7 bases at J, with 16 bases in the middle. The CDR3 has 14 amino acids. Looked up from germline, CDR1 is SGHTA and CDR2 is FQGNSA. The CDR3 DNA reads TGTGCCAGCAGTTCCGGGCCTCAGAAGCAGCCCCAGCATTTT. It encodes CASSSGPQKQPQHF.

The rearrangement uses TRBV5-1 and TRBJ1-1; TRBD1 is a possible D gene (6 bases). V was cut by 4 bases and J by 4 bases, with 17 bases left in between. This CDR3 spans 15 amino acids. Germline assignment: CDR1 SGHRS and CDR2 YFSETQ. CDR3 in amino acids: CASSELQGYRTEAFF. The CDR3 DNA reads TGCGCCAGCAGCGAATTACAGGGCTATCGCACTGAAGCTTTCTTT.

The chain uses TRBV10-3 and TRBJ1-5; 8 bases agree with TRBD1. Germline assignment: CDR1 ENHRY and CDR2 SYGVKD. V was clipped by 4 bases and J by 4 bases; unmatched bases: 3. The CDR3 runs 14 residues. The CDR3 nucleotides read TGTGCCATCAGTGCTACAGGGGGAAATCAGCCCCAGCATTTT. This translates into CAISATGGNQPQHF.

The chain links TRBV5-1 to TRBJ2-7; no clear D gene. This CDR3 has 13 residues. The ends were cut back, 7 bases at V and 0 bases at J, with 11 bases in the middle. The germline V gene encodes CDR1 SGHRS and CDR2 YFSETQ. The CDR3 bases are TGCGCCAGCGCTGGAACGGTCTCCTACGAGCAGTACTTC. Translating gives CASAGTVSYEQYF.

This rearrangement joins TRBV7-6 to TRBJ2-1; 14 bases map to TRBD2. The trim removed 3 bases at V and 7 bases at J, leaving 8 bases unmatched. Germline lookup yields CDR1 SGHVS and CDR2 FNYEAQ. The CDR3 spans 17 residues. The CDR3 spells CASSFRLAGGLRNEQFF. CDR3 in DNA: TGTGCCAGCAGCTTCCGACTAGCGGGAGGGCTTAGGAATGAGCAGTTCTTC.

This clone was seen a single time. The J gene is TRBJ1-2, the V gene TRBV7-9; D is possibly TRBD1 (6 bases). Deletions cut 4 bases from V and 0 bases from J, with 15 bases between. The CDR3 runs to 16 residues. Germline values: CDR1 SEHNR, CDR2 FQNEAQ (reference sequence). CDR3 nucleotides: TGTGCCAGCAGCTCAGTGCGGGACACCGCTAACTATGGCTACACCTTC. This gives the protein CASSSVRDTANYGYTF.

This chain uses TRBV10-3 with TRBJ2-1, with a weak D call TRBD2 (6 bases). The germline V and J ends were trimmed by 0 bases and 2 bases, with 11 bases remaining between them. The CDR3 spans 16 residues. CDR1 and CDR2 from the germline V gene are ENHRY and SYGVKD. CDR3 nucleotide sequence: TGTGCCATCAGTGAGTCTGGTAGCGGAGCCTACAATGAGCAGTTCTTC. This translates into CAISESGSGAYNEQFF.

V and J are TRBV2 and TRBJ1-5; D is possibly TRBD1 (5 bases). CDR1 SNHLY and CDR2 FYNNEI come from the germline V gene. V shed 2 bases and J shed 2 bases, with 10 bases lying between them. This CDR3 comprises 15 residues. CDR3 bases: TGTGCCAGCAGTGAATGGGGGGAGGGCAATCAGCCCCAGCATTTT. The encoded protein is CASSEWGEGNQPQHF.

The rearrangement uses TRBV30 and TRBJ2-7; D may be TRBD2 (6 bases). Germline CDR1 reads GTSNPN; CDR2 reads SVGIG (reference sequence). The CDR3 totals 14 residues. With 4 bases removed from V and 5 bases from J, the gap between germline ends came to 18 bases. This chain's CDR3 is CAWTTGRRGNEQYF. The CDR3 nucleotides read TGTGCCTGGACAACCGGACGCCGGGGGAACGAGCAGTACTTC.

The chain's CDR3 is CASSLIGIQKGGNTEAFF. DNA of the CDR3: TGTGCCAGCAGCTTAATAGGGATACAAAAAGGGGGAAACACTGAAGCTTTCTTT. The chain recombines TRBV7-3 with TRBJ1-1, with a weak D call TRBD1 (6 bases). V lost 1 base, J lost 2 bases, and 20 bases lay in between. Germline loops: CDR1 SGHTA, CDR2 FQGTGA. The CDR3 length is 18 residues.

This chain connects TRBV30 to TRBJ2-1; tentatively, D is TRBD1 (5 bases). The germline V gene has CDR1 GTSNPN and CDR2 SVGIG (reference sequence). Between the trimmed V and J ends, which lost 3 bases and 7 bases, there was a span of 10 bases. CDR3 length: 12 amino acids. The chain's CDR3 is CAWRQGWNEQFF. In nucleotides, the CDR3 is TGTGCCTGGAGGCAGGGTTGGAATGAGCAGTTCTTC. The entire variable domain, with the rest obtained from reference TRBV30 and TRBJ2-1, is as follows: SQTIHQWPATLVQPVGSPLSLECTVEGTSNPNLYWYRQAAGRGLQLLFYSVGIGQISSEVPQNLSASRPQDRQFILSSKKLLLSDSGFYLCAWRQGWNEQFFGPGTRLTVL.

J is TRBJ1-1 and V is TRBV10-2; 9 bases line up with TRBD1. Germline V CDR1 and CDR2: WSHSY, SAAADI. The CDR3 consists of 14 residues. V lost 5 bases, J lost 3 bases, and 4 bases stayed unmatched. CDR3 nucleotide sequence: TGCGCCAGCAGTACAGGGGACAGGGACACTGAAGCTTTCTTT. This translates into CASSTGDRDTEAFF.

The chain combines TRBV6-5 with TRBJ1-2, with D possibly TRBD1 on 6 matching bases. The V gene lost 4 bases and the J gene lost 1 base, with 13 bases spanning the gap. CDR1 and CDR2 from the germline V gene are MNHEY and SVGAGI. The CDR3 length is 15 residues. DNA for the CDR3: TGTGCCAGCAGTTGGGTAGAGGGGGGTAACTATGGCTACACCTTC. Translation: CASSWVEGGNYGYTF.

V and J are TRBV5-5 and TRBJ1-3, with no clear D. The CDR3 loop spans 16 amino acids. Trimming stripped 4 bases from V and 1 base from J, with 15 bases between. The germline gives CDR1 SGHKS, CDR2 YYEKEE (reference sequence). The CDR3 region has the DNA TGTGCCAGCAGCCGACTAACCGGGGAATCTGGAAACACCATATATTTT. Its translation is CASSRLTGESGNTIYF.

In its sample, this clone was seen once. The chain carries TRBV3-1 (or the pseudogene TRBV3-2) and TRBJ2-7, with D unresolved. There are 13 residues in the CDR3. Germline-derived CDR1 and CDR2 are LGHDT and YNNKEL (reference sequence). V was clipped by 1 base and J by 3 bases, with 7 bases between them. The CDR3 region is CASSQGLIYEQYF. In DNA form, the CDR3 reads TGTGCCAGCAGCCAAGGTCTTATCTACGAGCAGTACTTC.

This clone has only a few counts. The chain links TRBV19 to TRBJ1-1; D uncertain. V lost 10 bases and J 1 base, leaving 19 bases between the germline ends. Germline-derived CDR1 and CDR2 are LNHDA and SQIVND (reference sequence). The CDR3 is made up of 15 amino acids. In DNA, the CDR3 is TGTGCCACGTGTGACCCCAGGTATGGGAACACTGAAGCTTTCTTT. The encoded protein is CATCDPRYGNTEAFF.

V gene TRBV29-1 combines with J gene TRBJ2-3; D call uncertain. CDR3 length: 14 residues. Trimming cost V 7 bases and J 6 bases, with 20 bases left between them. The germline V gene encodes CDR1 SQVTM and CDR2 ANQGSEA. DNA for the CDR3: TGCAGCGCTGTCGGCCTCCTCAGTTCGGATACGCAGTATTTT. Protein: CSAVGLLSSDTQYF.

The chain joins TRBV13 to TRBJ2-3; D unresolved. There are 16 residues in the CDR3. Trimming left V 0 bases short and J 2 bases short, with 12 bases between. Germline V CDR1 and CDR2: PRHDT, FYEKMQ (reference sequence). The CDR3 loop reads CASSLGRVFHTDTQYF. The CDR3 nucleotides are TGTGCCAGCAGCTTAGGCCGGGTTTTTCACACAGATACGCAGTATTTT.

This sequence joins TRBV7-2 and TRBJ2-1; D not resolved. CDR3 length equals 15 residues. V lost 1 base, J lost 0 bases, and 7 bases lay in between. CDR1 SGHTA and CDR2 FQGNSA come from the germline V gene. CDR3 bases: TGTGCCAGCAGCTTAGGTGGGGACTCCTACAATGAGCAGTTCTTC. Residues: CASSLGGDSYNEQFF.